This TCR beta chain originates from a study of blood T cell repertoires in COVID-19. As for the study in general: The United States, Italy and Spain provided the acute and convalescent COVID-19 samples. PBMCs, B-cell-depleted T cells, or T cells provided the cDNA or gDNA that made up the material.

Here immunoSEQ multiplex PCR was the method, and the copy in TCRdb shows in-frame clones only, minus some. The sample includes under 30,000 clones, roughly 85% seen only once; the top ten take 9.3%. This sequence originates from a human donor in a cohort sampled during active COVID-19. The specimen sequenced was peripheral blood.

The CDR3 DNA reads TGTGCCAGCGGGGTGGACAGGGGGCTCTACGAGCAGTACTTC. This encodes CASGVDRGLYEQYF. The chain is built from TRBV6-5 and TRBJ2-7; 11 bases are a match to TRBD1. Germline CDR1 and CDR2: MNHEY and SVGAGI. CDR3 length: 14 residues. The ends lost 8 bases at V and 3 bases at J; junction bases unmatched: 6.